Below are 22 T cell receptor beta chains sequenced from a single sample in a study of graft-versus-host responses after intestinal transplantation. TCRdb's table, derived via immunoSEQ multiplex PCR, lists solely in-frame clones and lacks some. The sample lists approximately 85,000 clones, less than 95% occurring once. Their cognate antigens are unknown. The material sequenced was unstimulated CD8+ T cells sorted from spleen or lymph node cells, taken before transplant. The source of these receptors is a human donor who was the organ donor for an intestinal transplant.

This clone was observed once. The gene calls are TRBV27 and TRBJ2-1; D ambiguous. In germline, CDR1 is MNHEY, CDR2 SMNVEV (reference sequence). Trimming cost V 3 bases and J 6 bases, with 6 bases left between them. The CDR3 length is 12 residues. The CDR3 DNA reads TGTGCCAGCAGTTTCGGATTCAATGAGCAGTTCTTC. Translated: CASSFGFNEQFF.

Here the CDR3 reads CASSLELGNTEAFF. In DNA, the CDR3 is TGTGCCAGCAGCTTAGAGCTGGGGAACACTGAAGCTTTCTTT. The chain is built from TRBV7-2 and TRBJ1-1; D remains unclear. The V end was cut by 1 base, the J end by 1 base, with 7 bases between. In germline, CDR1 is SGHTA, CDR2 FQGNSA. CDR3 length: 14 amino acids.

The V call is TRBV6-6, the J call TRBJ2-1, with D maybe TRBD2 (6 bases). CDR3 length: 16 amino acids. Germline CDR1 is MNHNY and CDR2 is SVGAGI (reference sequence). The germline V and J ends were trimmed by 2 bases and 8 bases, with 19 bases remaining between them. The CDR3 protein is CASSYLQVGGEDEQFF. The DNA for the CDR3 is TGTGCCAGCAGTTACCTCCAGGTGGGGGGAGAAGATGAGCAGTTCTTC.

This clone was picked up a small number of times. The rearrangement links TRBV6-5 to TRBJ1-5; no definite D call. This CDR3 is 13 amino acids long. Germline loops: CDR1 MNHEY, CDR2 SVGAGI. V lost 4 bases and J lost 6, with 10 bases in between. Here the CDR3 reads CASSSWVSQPQHF. The CDR3 DNA is TGTGCCAGCAGTTCCTGGGTTAGTCAGCCCCAGCATTTT.

This rearrangement joins TRBV7-9 to TRBJ2-5, with 10 nucleotides matching TRBD2. Looked up from germline, CDR1 is SEHNR and CDR2 is FQNEAQ (reference sequence). The V gene end was trimmed by 4 bases and the J gene end by 1 base; junction bases not matched to a gene: 9. The CDR3 has 17 amino acids. The CDR3 is CASSYSIAGGSQETQYF. CDR3 nucleotides: TGTGCCAGCAGCTACTCAATAGCGGGAGGATCCCAAGAGACCCAGTACTTC.

The chain couples TRBV6-5 to TRBJ1-1; D unclear. Trimming pared 5 bases from V and 3 bases from J, leaving 13 bases between. This CDR3 has 14 amino acids. Germline loops: CDR1 MNHEY, CDR2 SVGAGI. CDR3 coding DNA: TGTGCCAGCAGTGAGGGATATCGAGACACTGAAGCTTTCTTT. Protein product: CASSEGYRDTEAFF.

The rearrangement joins TRBV6-5 to TRBJ2-2, with D hard to call. V was clipped by 0 bases and J by 4 bases, with 9 bases between them. Germline CDR1 is MNHEY and CDR2 is SVGAGI. This CDR3 is built from 15 residues. CDR3 nucleotide sequence: TGTGCCAGCAGTTACTCATCCGGGTTCACCGGGGAGCTGTTTTTT. It codes for CASSYSSGFTGELFF.

The chain uses TRBV25-1 and TRBJ2-1; D is perhaps TRBD1 (5 bases). V lost 3 bases and J 6 bases, leaving 9 bases between the germline ends. The CDR3 spans 13 residues. Germline assignment: CDR1 MGHDK and CDR2 SYGVNS. CDR3 loop: CASSDGQGNEQFF. CDR3 nucleotides: TGTGCCAGCAGTGACGGCCAGGGCAATGAGCAGTTCTTC.

The chain recombines TRBV5-4 with TRBJ2-7, with 13 bases lining up with TRBD2. This CDR3 has 16 residues. V lost 0 bases, J lost 6 bases, and 6 bases stayed unmatched. Germline-derived CDR1 and CDR2 are SGHNT and YYREEE (reference sequence). The chain's CDR3 is CASSLGLAGGLGEQYF. As DNA, the CDR3 is TGTGCCAGCAGCTTGGGACTAGCGGGAGGTCTGGGCGAGCAGTACTTC. Full variable domain (remainder filled in from reference TRBV5-4 and TRBJ2-7): ETGVTQSPTHLIKTRGQQVTLRCSSQSGHNTVSWYQQALGQGPQFIFQYYREEENGRGNFPPRFSGLQFPNYSSELNVNALELDDSALYLCASSLGLAGGLGEQYFGPGTRLTVT.

V and J are TRBV29-1 and TRBJ2-2; tentatively, D is TRBD1 (5 bases). The germline V and J ends were trimmed by 3 bases and 7 bases, with 9 bases remaining between them. Germline CDR1 SQVTM, CDR2 ANQGSEA. CDR3 length equals 12 residues. CDR3 nucleotide sequence: TGCAGCGTTGAGGGGCGCTACGGGGAGCTGTTTTTT. This encodes CSVEGRYGELFF.

This clone was seen only once. V gene TRBV4-1 combines with J gene TRBJ2-7; 7 nucleotides align to TRBD2. The CDR3 loop spans 16 amino acids. The germline V gene encodes CDR1 MGHRA and CDR2 YSYEKL. With V trimmed by 3 bases and J by 0 bases, 8 bases remained unmatched. The chain's CDR3 is CASSQGGSGSSYEQYF. In DNA, the CDR3 is TGCGCCAGCAGCCAGGGCGGGAGTGGGAGCTCCTACGAGCAGTACTTC.

The chain recombines TRBV6-1 with TRBJ2-7; 10 bases are a match to TRBD2. Germline V gene lookup returns CDR1 MNHNS and CDR2 SASEGT. Trimming at V came to 2 bases and at J to 0 bases, leaving 4 bases not matched to a gene. CDR3 size: 16 residues. CDR3 sequence (DNA): TGTGCCAGCAGTGAAATACCTAGCGGGAGCTCCTACGAGCAGTACTTC. Its translation: CASSEIPSGSSYEQYF.

The gene calls are TRBV4-1 and TRBJ2-5, with TRBD2 matching over 10 bases. The J call may be faulty, since TRBJ2-7 better matches the DNA end. Germline CDR1 is MGHRA and CDR2 is YSYEKL. The CDR3 contains 18 residues. CDR3 nucleotides: TGCGCCAGCAGCCAAGAGGATTGGGAGCGGGAGGGAAACTACGAGCAGTACTTC. Protein: CASSQEDWEREGNYEQYF.

The J gene is TRBJ1-3, the V gene TRBV9; D remains ambiguous. Germline V gives CDR1 SGDLS, CDR2 YYNGEE. The CDR3 extends over 12 amino acids. The ends were cut back, 4 bases at V and 7 bases at J, with 9 bases in the middle. The CDR3 here is CASSPNDNTIYF. In DNA, the CDR3 is TGTGCCAGCAGCCCGAACGATAACACCATATATTTT.

The chain carries TRBV6-5 and TRBJ2-7; 9 bases match TRBD1. Looked up from germline, CDR1 is MNHEY and CDR2 is SVGAGI. Losses at the gene ends were 2 bases for V and 5 bases for J; bases not matched to a gene: 7. This CDR3 has 15 residues. The CDR3 sequence: CASSYAGQGGDEQYF. CDR3 coding DNA: TGTGCCAGCAGTTACGCGGGACAGGGAGGGGACGAGCAGTACTTC.

This chain connects TRBV6-5 to TRBJ1-1; D is unclear. Trimming removed 6 bases from V and 1 base from J, with 12 bases in between. Germline assignment: CDR1 MNHEY and CDR2 SVGAGI. The CDR3 sequence is 14 residues long. For the CDR3, the DNA is TGTGCCAGCAGAGAAAGTCCAGGGAACACTGAAGCTTTCTTT. Translating it yields CASRESPGNTEAFF.

The chain links TRBV6-1 to TRBJ2-1; 8 bases are a match to TRBD1. The CDR3 covers 15 residues. Trimming took 3 bases from V and 4 from J; bases not matched to a gene: 5. Germline V CDR1 and CDR2: MNHNS, SASEGT. In DNA, the CDR3 is TGTGCCAGCAGTGATCTCGGGACAGGATACAATGAGCAGTTCTTC. This sequence encodes CASSDLGTGYNEQFF.

The genes are TRBV30 and TRBJ1-2; a possible D gene is TRBD1 (5 bases). The CDR3 runs 13 residues. V lost 4 bases, J lost 4 bases, and 13 bases lay in between. Germline V lookup: CDR1 GTSNPN, CDR2 SVGIG (reference sequence). Written as DNA, the CDR3 is TGTGCCTGGATGGGGGAAATGGGCTATGGCTACACCTTC. This sequence encodes CAWMGEMGYGYTF. Drawing the rest from reference TRBV30 and TRBJ1-2, the complete variable domain is SQTIHQWPATLVQPVGSPLSLECTVEGTSNPNLYWYRQAAGRGLQLLFYSVGIGQISSEVPQNLSASRPQDRQFILSSKKLLLSDSGFYLCAWMGEMGYGYTFGSGTRLTVV.

V and J are TRBV27 and TRBJ2-3, with D perhaps assigned TRBD1 or TRBD2 (5 bases each). Trimming pared 5 bases from V and 2 bases from J, leaving 11 bases between. Per germline, CDR1 MNHEY and CDR2 SMNVEV (reference sequence). This CDR3 comprises 14 residues. CDR3 protein: CASSVGPTTDTQYF. The CDR3 DNA follows: TGTGCCAGCAGTGTGGGACCTACCACAGATACGCAGTATTTT.

The chain links TRBV7-8 to TRBJ1-2, with TRBD1 as a possible D gene (5 bases). The CDR3 sequence is 15 residues long. The V gene's germline CDR1 is SGHVS and CDR2 FQNEAQ. V was pared by 3 bases and J by 10 bases, with 21 bases between. CDR3 sequence (DNA): TGTGCCAGCAGCTTCTGGGCAGGGAACGGAGACGACTACACCTTC. Amino acids: CASSFWAGNGDDYTF.

The chain has TRBV7-2 and TRBJ2-1, with D possibly matching TRBD1 (5 bases). The germline V gene has CDR1 SGHTA and CDR2 FQGNSA. The CDR3 extends over 13 amino acids. Deletions cut 5 bases from V and 7 bases from J, with 12 bases between. The CDR3 region has the DNA TGTGCCAGCAGCCCCGCAGGGTGGAATGAGCAGTTCTTC. Translation: CASSPAGWNEQFF. The full variable domain, in which reference TRBV7-2 and TRBJ2-1 provide the parts outside the CDR3, is GAGVSQSPSNKVTEKGKDVELRCDPISGHTALYWYRQSLGQGLEFLIYFQGNSAPDKSGLPSDRFSAERTGGSVSTLTIQRTQQEDSAVYLCASSPAGWNEQFFGPGTRLTVL.

The chain couples TRBV27 to TRBJ1-1; no reliable D call. V shed 2 bases and J shed 7 bases, with 8 bases lying between them. From germline, CDR1 is MNHEY and CDR2 SMNVEV (reference sequence). CDR3 length: 12 amino acids. CDR3 DNA sequence: TGTGCCAGCAGTTTAATCTCGGGTGAAGCTTTCTTT. It is translated as CASSLISGEAFF.